Included here is one TCR beta chain sequence, with context. Germline loops: CDR1 MNHEY, CDR2 SMNVEV (reference sequence). The CDR3 totals 15 residues. The ends lost 2 bases at V and 6 bases at J; junction bases unmatched: 6. The data were produced by immunoSEQ multiplex PCR, yet TCRdb's version contains in-frame clones alone and is incomplete. The sample contains 200,000 to 250,000 clones, around four fifths of which appear only once. The source of the sample is a study of cytomegalovirus exposure and HLA in healthy donors. Material for sequencing was PBMCs. The V and J genes are TRBV27 and TRBJ1-5; 8 nucleotides align to TRBD1. The clonotype was recovered from a woman aged 30 to 39 in good health and CMV-seropositive. The CDR3 region is CASSLQGAPAQPQHF. The CDR3 region has the DNA TGTGCCAGCAGTTTACAGGGGGCCCCGGCTCAGCCCCAGCATTTT.